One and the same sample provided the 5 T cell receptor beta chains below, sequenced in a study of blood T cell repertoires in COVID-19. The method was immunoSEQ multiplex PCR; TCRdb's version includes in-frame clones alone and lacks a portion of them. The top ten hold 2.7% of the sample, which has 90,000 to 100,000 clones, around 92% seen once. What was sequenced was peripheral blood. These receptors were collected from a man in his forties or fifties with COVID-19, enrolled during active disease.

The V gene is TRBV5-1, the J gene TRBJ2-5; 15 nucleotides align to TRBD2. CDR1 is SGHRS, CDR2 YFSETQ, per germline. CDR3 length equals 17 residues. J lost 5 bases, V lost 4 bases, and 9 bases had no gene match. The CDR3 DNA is TGCGCCAGCAGCCCGGGACTAGCGGGGGGCCCCCGGGAGACCCAGTACTTC. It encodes CASSPGLAGGPRETQYF.

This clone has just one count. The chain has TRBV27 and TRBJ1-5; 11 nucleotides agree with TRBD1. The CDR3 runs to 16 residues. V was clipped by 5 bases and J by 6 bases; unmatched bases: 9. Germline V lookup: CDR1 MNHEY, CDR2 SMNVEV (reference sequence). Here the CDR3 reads CASSQGTGGRSQPQHF. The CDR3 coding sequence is TGTGCCAGCAGTCAGGGGACAGGGGGAAGGTCTCAGCCCCAGCATTTT.

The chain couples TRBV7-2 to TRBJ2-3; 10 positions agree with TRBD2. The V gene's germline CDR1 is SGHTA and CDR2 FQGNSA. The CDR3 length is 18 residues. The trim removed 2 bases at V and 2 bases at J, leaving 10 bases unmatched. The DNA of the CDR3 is TGTGCCAGCAGCTTACCTTCAGCGGGGGGGATTAACACAGATACGCAGTATTTT. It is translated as CASSLPSAGGINTDTQYF.

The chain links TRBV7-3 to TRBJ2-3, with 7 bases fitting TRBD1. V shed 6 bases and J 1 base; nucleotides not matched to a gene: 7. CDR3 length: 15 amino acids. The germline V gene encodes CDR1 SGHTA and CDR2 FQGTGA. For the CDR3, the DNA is TGTGCCAGCAGTCGCTCCGGGACAGGCACAGATACGCAGTATTTT. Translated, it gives CASSRSGTGTDTQYF.

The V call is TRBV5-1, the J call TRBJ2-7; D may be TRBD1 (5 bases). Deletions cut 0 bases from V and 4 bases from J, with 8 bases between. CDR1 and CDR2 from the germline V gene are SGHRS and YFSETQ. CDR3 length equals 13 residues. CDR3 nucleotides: TGCGCCAGCAGCTTGGTGTCAGGGTACGAGCAGTACTTC. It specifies CASSLVSGYEQYF.